Shown below are 17 T cell receptor beta chains from a single sample sequenced in a study of beta chain features in type 1 diabetes. Overall study findings and caveats: Shorter TCRB CDR3s, moderately but significantly so, were found in Type 1 diabetes patients in all four CD4+ subsets.

Antigens of these TCRs are unknown. The isolated RNA, all of it, was reverse transcribed, so expressed TCRB transcripts were what got sequenced. TCRdb's table, derived via immunoSEQ multiplex PCR, lists solely in-frame clones and lacks some. The table has about 660,000 clones, around 15% seen once. The source material was naive CD4+ T cells from blood. These receptors all stem from a man between 18 and 29 years old with type 1 diabetes.

This chain uses TRBV27 with TRBJ2-1, with unresolved D. Trimming cost V 6 bases and J 0 bases, with 15 bases left between them. Germline-derived CDR1 and CDR2 are MNHEY and SMNVEV (reference sequence). The CDR3 sequence is 16 residues long. DNA of the CDR3: TGTGCCAGCAGACAACCCGGGTCGTACTCCTACAATGAGCAGTTCTTC. Translating it yields CASRQPGSYSYNEQFF.

CDR3 nucleotides: TGTGCCAGCAGTTCCTCCCAGGAAAAACTGTTTTTT. Its translation: CASSSSQEKLFF. The chain carries TRBV28 and TRBJ1-4; D ambiguous. CDR3 size: 12 residues. Trimming pared 4 bases from V and 8 bases from J, leaving 8 bases between. Germline V gene sequence: CDR1 MDHEN, CDR2 SYDVKM. Using reference TRBV28 and TRBJ1-4 for the parts outside the CDR3, the full variable domain is DVKVTQSSRYLVKRTGEKVFLECVQDMDHENMFWYRQDPGLGLRLIYFSYDVKMKEKGDIPEGYSVSREKKERFSLILESASTNQTSMYLCASSSSQEKLFFGSGTQLSVL.

This clone has only a few counts. The chain employs TRBV11-2 and TRBJ1-4; 10 bases agree with TRBD1. CDR1 is SGHAT and CDR2 is FQNNGV in the germline V gene. The V gene end was trimmed by 5 bases and the J gene end by 5 bases; junction bases not matched to a gene: 8. CDR3 size: 16 residues. This chain's CDR3 is CASSPGQGIINEKLFF. In DNA form, the CDR3 reads TGTGCCAGCAGCCCGGGACAGGGGATAATCAATGAAAAACTGTTTTTT.

This chain uses TRBV7-2 with TRBJ2-2; D is ambiguous. The germline gives CDR1 SGHTA, CDR2 FQGNSA. Deletions cut 5 bases from V and 8 bases from J, with 6 bases between. The CDR3 is 11 residues long. The CDR3 here is CASSAQGELFF. The CDR3 DNA follows: TGTGCCAGCAGCGCCCAGGGGGAGCTGTTTTTT.

The gene calls are TRBV29-1 and TRBJ2-7; TRBD1 might be the D (5 bases). The V gene's germline CDR1 is SQVTM and CDR2 ANQGSEA. Trimming stripped 0 bases from V and 3 bases from J, with 12 bases between. The CDR3 sequence is 14 residues long. In nucleotides, the CDR3 is TGCAGCGTTGAAGATCGCCAGGGAAACTACGAGCAGTACTTC. It is translated as CSVEDRQGNYEQYF.

The chain is built from TRBV2 and TRBJ2-1; D unresolved. The V and J ends lost 6 bases and 12 bases respectively, with 21 bases between them. Looked up from germline, CDR1 is SNHLY and CDR2 is FYNNEI. This CDR3 comprises 14 residues. DNA of the CDR3: TGTGCCAGCAGCGTAAGCGAACTGCTTTTTGGGCAGTTCTTC. Translation: CASSVSELLFGQFF.

The chain is built from TRBV25-1 and TRBJ1-6; no definite D call. The CDR3 totals 14 residues. Germline V gene sequence: CDR1 MGHDK, CDR2 SYGVNS. The V end was cut by 1 base, the J end by 4 bases, with 5 bases between. CDR3 region: CASSESLYNSPLHF. For the CDR3, the DNA is TGTGCCAGCAGTGAATCCCTATATAATTCACCCCTCCACTTT.

This clone occurred a few times. This chain uses TRBV18 with TRBJ1-1; D is uncertain. The V and J ends lost 3 bases and 6 bases respectively, with 11 bases between them. CDR1 and CDR2 from the germline V gene are KGHSH and LQKENI. The CDR3 spans 13 residues. The DNA for the CDR3 is TGTGCCAGCTCACCGATTGTGGGATCTGAAGCTTTCTTT. It encodes CASSPIVGSEAFF.

The V and J genes are TRBV2 and TRBJ1-6; the match to TRBD1 covers 7 bases. The germline CDR1 and CDR2 sequences are SNHLY and FYNNEI. The CDR3 loop spans 15 amino acids. V lost 6 bases to trimming and J lost 9 bases; unmatched junction nucleotides: 11. The DNA for the CDR3 is TGTGCCAGCAGCCCCAGGGGGATGGAGGGTTCACCCCTCCACTTT. Protein sequence: CASSPRGMEGSPLHF.

There are a few counts of this clone. The chain couples TRBV2 to TRBJ1-1; D is uncertain. The CDR3 contains 13 residues. Germline V lookup: CDR1 SNHLY, CDR2 FYNNEI. V was trimmed by 4 bases and J by 2 bases, leaving 8 bases between them. The CDR3 region is CASSVGPNTEAFF. CDR3 nucleotide sequence: TGTGCCAGCAGTGTAGGGCCCAACACTGAAGCTTTCTTT. Filled out from reference TRBV2 and TRBJ1-1, the complete variable domain reads EPEVTQTPSHQVTQMGQEVILRCVPISNHLYFYWYRQILGQKVEFLVSFYNNEISEKSEIFDDQFSVERPDGSNFTLKIRSTKLEDSAMYFCASSVGPNTEAFFGQGTRLTVV.

This clone has a handful of counts. J is TRBJ1-1 and V is TRBV19; D gene uncertain. Germline assignment: CDR1 LNHDA and CDR2 SQIVND (reference sequence). V gave up 7 bases and J gave up 0 bases, with 18 bases separating them. This CDR3 region has 16 residues. The CDR3 region is CASKHGSGLMNTEAFF. DNA for the CDR3: TGTGCCAGTAAGCATGGGTCGGGGTTAATGAACACTGAAGCTTTCTTT.

This clone was observed a few times. The chain joins TRBV18 to TRBJ2-3; no reliable D call. Trimming took 3 bases from V and 6 from J, leaving 10 bases between them. The CDR3 is 13 amino acids. The V gene's germline CDR1 is KGHSH and CDR2 LQKENI. This CDR3 reads CASSPTHGDTQYF. The CDR3 region has the DNA TGTGCCAGCTCACCTACACACGGGGATACGCAGTATTTT.

The chain uses TRBV10-3 and TRBJ2-2; unclear D gene. This CDR3 contains 11 residues. V shed 3 bases and J shed 7 bases, with 3 bases lying between them. Germline V gene sequence: CDR1 ENHRY, CDR2 SYGVKD. CDR3 amino acids: CAISDHGELFF. CDR3 DNA sequence: TGTGCCATCAGTGATCACGGGGAGCTGTTTTTT.

The V call is TRBV7-9, the J call TRBJ2-7; D not certain. Germline CDR1 reads SEHNR; CDR2 reads FQNEAQ (reference sequence). The CDR3 runs to 11 residues. V was clipped by 2 bases and J by 5 bases, with 4 bases between them. Here the CDR3 reads CASSLRHEQYF. For the CDR3, the DNA is TGTGCCAGCAGCTTAAGGCACGAGCAGTACTTC.

The chain couples TRBV28 to TRBJ1-3; possibly TRBD1 for D (6 bases). Trimming took off 6 bases at V and 0 bases at J, with 15 bases between the two ends. Looked up from germline, CDR1 is MDHEN and CDR2 is SYDVKM. This CDR3 is built from 16 residues. CDR3 in DNA: TGTGCCAGCAGCCGGCTAGGGGGGCCCTCTGGAAACACCATATATTTT. This encodes CASSRLGGPSGNTIYF.

V usage is TRBV2 and J usage is TRBJ1-6; D gene ambiguous. V lost 4 bases and J 0 bases, leaving 7 bases between the germline ends. This CDR3 contains 15 residues. The germline CDR1 and CDR2 sequences are SNHLY and FYNNEI. CDR3 in DNA: TGTGCCAGCAGTGGGAGACGCTCCTATAATTCACCCCTCCACTTT. Protein: CASSGRRSYNSPLHF.

This clone has more than one count but fewer than ten. The V call is TRBV9, the J call TRBJ1-2; TRBD1 is a possible D gene (6 bases). The length of the CDR3 is 14 residues. Trimming removed 0 bases at V and 4 bases at J, with 10 bases between. The germline CDR1 and CDR2 sequences are SGDLS and YYNGEE. The CDR3, as DNA: TGTGCCAGCAGCGTAGAACAGGGCCTCTATGGCTACACCTTC. Translating it yields CASSVEQGLYGYTF.